This TCR beta chain was identified during a study of T cell repertoires in cytomegalovirus infection. About the research overall: A matching HLA type, together with CMV infection, was signaled by public TCR beta signatures. Study-wide results and limits: HLA-C-restricted CMV-specific TCR beta clonotypes prevailed in the ex vivo response. Individuals carrying CMV plus the relevant HLA were identified by cumulative frequency of public TCR beta families.

J lost 5 bases, V lost 8 bases, and 9 bases had no gene match. CDR3 length: 14 residues. CDR1 LNHDA and CDR2 SQIVND come from the germline V gene (reference sequence). With respect to this clonotype: Its antigen is still unknown.

MiXCR, applied by TCRdb to the reads, yields one record per CDR3 protein. This sample has over 150,000 distinct CDR3 sequences, with about a sixth found just once. The sequence came from a human donor in good health (CMV status not recorded). Some clones in this sample may be carry-over from other donors' samples. Sequences were obtained from CD8+ T cells from PBMCs. The chain links TRBV19 to TRBJ2-1, with 7 nucleotides matching TRBD2. The CDR3 protein is CASFSGGGDNEQFF. As DNA, the CDR3 is TGTGCCAGTTTTAGTGGGGGGGGAGACAATGAGCAGTTCTTC.